One and the same sample provided the 18 T cell receptor beta chains below, sequenced in a study of T cell changes during pregnancy in multiple sclerosis (dated by TCRdb to about 2019). The library was made by the immunoSEQ multiplex PCR assay. As stored in TCRdb, this immuneACCESS dataset retains in-frame rearrangements with V and J assigned. A fraction of the clones does not appear; measured against another copy, unresolved V genes explain less than half of the discrepancy, and the remainder lacks a known reason. The sample data list about 43,000 clones, and 90% of these were observed just once. Clones ranked in the top ten supply 4% to 6% of the sample. The material was peripheral blood, obtained in the second trimester of pregnancy. The receptors originated from a female donor in good health, enrolled as a control in a pregnancy study.

The chain joins TRBV7-2 to TRBJ1-3; tentative D call: TRBD1 (5 bases). The CDR3 sequence is 16 residues long. V dropped 1 base and J dropped 0 bases, with 10 bases sitting between them. Germline assignment: CDR1 SGHTA and CDR2 FQGNSA. The CDR3 nucleotides are TGTGCCAGCAGCTTAGAAGCAGGGCTCTCTGGAAACACCATATATTTT. This gives the protein CASSLEAGLSGNTIYF. Full variable domain (missing parts from reference TRBV7-2 and TRBJ1-3): GAGVSQSPSNKVTEKGKDVELRCDPISGHTALYWYRQSLGQGLEFLIYFQGNSAPDKSGLPSDRFSAERTGGSVSTLTIQRTQQEDSAVYLCASSLEAGLSGNTIYFGEGSWLTVV.

The chain links TRBV2 to TRBJ2-1; 7 positions match TRBD2. This CDR3 is 14 amino acids long. The V segment lost 5 bases and the J segment 4 bases; nucleotides outside the gene matches: 5. Germline assignment: CDR1 SNHLY and CDR2 FYNNEI. This CDR3 is CASSRSSGYNEQFF. CDR3 in DNA: TGTGCCAGCAGTCGGTCTAGCGGTTACAATGAGCAGTTCTTC. Variable domain in full (rest from reference TRBV2 and TRBJ2-1): EPEVTQTPSHQVTQMGQEVILRCVPISNHLYFYWYRQILGQKVEFLVSFYNNEISEKSEIFDDQFSVERPDGSNFTLKIRSTKLEDSAMYFCASSRSSGYNEQFFGPGTRLTVL.

This chain links TRBV6-5 with TRBJ2-7; 10 nucleotides match TRBD2. The CDR3 is 16 residues long. Trimming removed 0 bases from V and 5 bases from J; junction bases left unmatched: 7. The V gene's germline CDR1 is MNHEY and CDR2 SVGAGI. In DNA form, the CDR3 reads TGTGCCAGCAGTTACTCTAAGGGGGGACTAGCGAACGAGCAGTACTTC. Its protein is CASSYSKGGLANEQYF.

The chain carries TRBV6-6 and TRBJ2-2; unclear D gene. Trimming shortened V by 6 bases and J by 4 bases, and 12 bases separated the two germline ends. CDR1 is MNHNY and CDR2 is SVGAGI in the germline V gene (reference sequence). The CDR3 sequence is 14 residues long. The CDR3 coding sequence is TGTGCCAGCAGATTAAATTCCGGCACCGGGGAGCTGTTTTTT. Translation: CASRLNSGTGELFF.

The gene calls are TRBV28 and TRBJ1-2; the D gene is possibly TRBD1 (5 bases). CDR3 length: 14 residues. Trimming stripped 0 bases from V and 2 bases from J, with 7 bases between. Germline lookup yields CDR1 MDHEN and CDR2 SYDVKM. The CDR3 DNA sequence: TGTGCCAGCAGTTTATGGGGGGGGAACTATGGCTACACCTTC. It translates to CASSLWGGNYGYTF.

CDR3 region: CASSLVDSNTDTQYF. DNA of the CDR3: TGTGCCAGCAGCTTAGTTGACAGTAACACAGATACGCAGTATTTT. The chain is built from TRBV11-3 and TRBJ2-3; D is perhaps TRBD1 (5 bases). The CDR3 is 15 residues long. The ends were cut back, 1 base at V and 2 bases at J, with 10 bases in the middle. The germline gives CDR1 SGHNT, CDR2 YENEEA.

The chain joins TRBV7-9 to TRBJ1-1; D is undetermined. Per germline, CDR1 SEHNR and CDR2 FQNEAQ (reference sequence). The CDR3 runs to 12 residues. Trimming cost V 1 base and J 11 bases, with 11 bases left between them. Here the CDR3 DNA reads TGTGCCAGCAGCTTAGGCAGGTCCCAGGCTTTCTTT. As protein: CASSLGRSQAFF.

The rearrangement joins TRBV5-6 to TRBJ1-1; 7 positions match TRBD1. Germline CDR1 is SGHDT and CDR2 is YYEEEE. Trimming cost V 4 bases and J 6 bases; bases outside gene matches: 12. The CDR3 consists of 15 residues. The CDR3, as DNA: TGTGCCAGCAGCACAAAGACAGGGAGAGGGTCTGAAGCTTTCTTT. Protein sequence: CASSTKTGRGSEAFF. The variable domain in full, completed from reference TRBV5-6 and TRBJ1-1, reads DAGVTQSPTHLIKTRGQQVTLRCSPKSGHDTVSWYQQALGQGPQFIFQYYEEEERQRGNFPDRFSGHQFPNYSSELNVNALLLGDSALYLCASSTKTGRGSEAFFGQGTRLTVV.

The gene calls are TRBV7-2 and TRBJ2-7, with D perhaps matching TRBD1 (5 bases). The length of the CDR3 is 14 residues. The V gene lost 7 bases and the J gene lost 3 bases, with 16 bases spanning the gap. The germline V gene has CDR1 SGHTA and CDR2 FQGNSA. CDR3 DNA sequence: TGTGCCAGCACCCCCTCGCAAGGGGACTACGAGCAGTACTTC. Its protein is CASTPSQGDYEQYF.

This clone is a singleton in its sample. The chain links TRBV5-1 to TRBJ2-5, with 9 bases identical to TRBD2. Germline CDR1 is SGHRS and CDR2 is YFSETQ. Losses at the gene ends were 4 bases for V and 4 bases for J; bases not matched to a gene: 8. There are 15 residues in the CDR3. CDR3 in DNA: TGCGCCAGCAGCCTTAGCGGGGGCGGAGGAGAGACCCAGTACTTC. Residues: CASSLSGGGGETQYF.

The V call is TRBV18, the J call TRBJ1-1, with D possibly TRBD1 on 6 matching bases. Trimming removed 2 bases from V and 6 bases from J, with 16 bases in between. The CDR3 spans 15 residues. From germline, CDR1 is KGHSH and CDR2 LQKENI. The CDR3 is CASSPKGQGGAEAFF. The CDR3 coding sequence is TGTGCCAGCTCACCAAAAGGTCAAGGGGGGGCTGAAGCTTTCTTT.

The genes are TRBV5-1 and TRBJ1-4; 8 bases map to TRBD1. The junction had 2 bases not matched to a gene; V was cut back by 0 bases and J by 7 bases. This CDR3 contains 14 residues. Germline CDR1 SGHRS, CDR2 YFSETQ. CDR3 sequence reads: CASSLDRGGEKLFF. In nucleotides, the CDR3 is TGCGCCAGCAGCTTGGACAGGGGGGGTGAAAAACTGTTTTTT.

The chain has TRBV19 and TRBJ1-4; tentative D call: TRBD1 (5 bases). This CDR3 contains 14 residues. V lost 5 bases to trimming and J lost 4 bases, with 11 bases between them. Looked up from germline, CDR1 is LNHDA and CDR2 is SQIVND (reference sequence). CDR3 protein: CASSPRGFNEKLFF. CDR3 sequence (DNA): TGTGCCAGTAGTCCCCGGGGGTTTAATGAAAAACTGTTTTTT.

The chain joins TRBV19 to TRBJ2-7; D is undetermined. The CDR3 has 14 residues. The V end was cut by 5 bases, the J end by 2 bases, with 13 bases between. Germline CDR1 is LNHDA and CDR2 is SQIVND (reference sequence). For the CDR3, the DNA is TGTGCCAGTAGTGACCAGGCATCAACCTACGAGCAGTACTTC. This codes for CASSDQASTYEQYF.

Only one count was recorded for this clone. The V gene is TRBV30, the J gene TRBJ2-3, with 12 bases matching TRBD2. V lost 4 bases and J lost 2; bases outside the gene matches: 4. Germline CDR1 reads GTSNPN; CDR2 reads SVGIG (reference sequence). This CDR3 spans 15 amino acids. CDR3 bases: TGTGCCTGGACCCTAGCGGGAGGGATCACAGATACGCAGTATTTT. Protein sequence: CAWTLAGGITDTQYF.

The V and J genes are TRBV7-9 and TRBJ2-1; D is perhaps TRBD2 (5 bases). Trimming took off 1 base at V and 8 bases at J, with 6 bases between the two ends. This CDR3 is 12 amino acids long. Germline CDR1 reads SEHNR; CDR2 reads FQNEAQ (reference sequence). The DNA of the CDR3 is TGTGCCAGCAGCTTAGAGGGAGATGAGCAGTTCTTC. It encodes CASSLEGDEQFF.

The chain couples TRBV6-5 to TRBJ2-1; D possibly corresponds to TRBD2 (5 bases). CDR1 is MNHEY and CDR2 is SVGAGI in the germline V gene. The CDR3 sequence is 15 residues long. Trimming shortened V by 5 bases and J by 1 base, and 12 bases separated the two germline ends. CDR3 region: CASSPSAGSYNEQFF. CDR3 sequence (DNA): TGTGCCAGCAGTCCCTCGGCGGGTTCCTACAATGAGCAGTTCTTC.

In DNA form, the CDR3 reads TGTGCCAGCAGTGAAGTCCCCCAGGTGGGAGAGACCCAGTACTTC. This codes for CASSEVPQVGETQYF. This chain connects TRBV6-1 to TRBJ2-5; no clear D gene. With 1 base removed from V and 4 bases from J, the gap between germline ends came to 13 bases. CDR3 size: 15 residues. Per germline, CDR1 MNHNS and CDR2 SASEGT.